This note documents a single T cell receptor (beta chain) sequence. This receptor's antigen is unknown. It has no much larger one-base neighbor in the sample; base qualities were not kept. The library relied on the immunoSEQ multiplex PCR assay. For the multiplex PCR, a mixture combining 60 forward primers for TCR Vbeta segments and 13 reverse primers for TCR Jbeta segments was used. The CDR3 region of rearranged TCR beta genes was amplified from genomic DNA with a multiplex PCR assay. On the Illumina HiSeq System, the amplified TCR beta libraries were sequenced as 87-base-pair reads. On the study's bioinformatics: A later analysis counted approximately 76 million unique TCR beta chains across the 550 to 800 repertoires, and some 11 million of these chains were shared by at least two donors. Raw reads were error-corrected and collapsed into unique sequences by a nearest-neighbor algorithm in which closely related sequences were merged to remove PCR and sequencing errors. To assign V, D and J gene segments, CDR3 sequences were aligned to IMGT reference sequences. For a sequence to be retained, a match of at least six nucleotides was required to both a V gene segment and a J gene segment. A rearrangement was called productive if the CDR3 had no stop codons and remained in frame with V and J, and every other rearrangement was called non-productive. CDR3 was defined according to IMGT convention as the region running from the second conserved V-encoded cysteine to the conserved J-encoded phenylalanine. The earlier analysis of about 590 of the donors excluded sequences that lacked an unambiguous match to a single V gene segment. In an earlier analysis of approximately 590 of the donors, V segments were called functional above 56.7% productive rearrangements and were called segregating when the between-donor standard deviation exceeded 5%. A statistical classification framework was built to diagnose cytomegalovirus status from the catalog of TCR beta chain sequences. V and J gene assignment, in a later analysis, came from comparing TCR nucleotide sequences with IMGT/GENE-DB human TR gene sequences. In a later analysis, CDR3 sequences and most-parsimonious VDJ recombination scenarios were assigned using the TCRdist pipeline. In a later analysis, each TCR beta chain was defined by its CDR3 amino acid sequence together with its V-gene family, and reads without a unique V-gene family were excluded. To address suspected cross-contamination and a sequencing artifact, a later analysis removed roughly 640 highly shared, low-generation-probability nucleotide sequences. In a later analysis, a clonal expansion index for each public chain was calculated from normalized within-repertoire ranks of inferred template counts. In a later analysis, generation probabilities were computed using a VDJ recombination model fitted to out-of-frame rearrangements, and the results were checked against IGoR. Hypergeometric tests were used in a later analysis to score TCR-TCR, TCR-HLA and TCR-CMV co-occurrence, with a repertoire-size bias correction applied to the TCR pairs. A later analysis estimated false discovery rates by permuting HLA or CMV assignments 20 times. In a later analysis, co-occurring TCRs were grouped using DBSCAN, and TCRdist sequence similarity was added for clustering within HLA-allele-positive subsets. For co-occurrence clustering, repertoires with fewer than 30,000 or more than 120,000 public chains were excluded, along with 4 to 6 repertoires with anomalous nucleotide sharing. TCRdb holds this immuneACCESS table with in-frame rearrangements only. Some clones are missing; in checked studies, unresolved V genes explain under half, and the rest has no known cause. V, J and clone size are taken as reported in that table, and D and trimming were inferred from the DNA itself. The sample table shows fewer than 200,000 clones, and over 75% are seen once. 2% to 2.5% of the sample comes from the top ten.

Clipping removes 4 bases from V and 4 bases from J, with 7 as the unmatched junction base count. CDR1 and CDR2 are drawn from the germline V gene (reference sequence): SGHNT, YYREEE. From its cysteine to its phenylalanine, the CDR3 spans 15 amino acids. Of the read, only the CDR3 DNA is kept; its 45 bases are in frame from base 1. This entry is derived from a study of cytomegalovirus exposure and HLA in healthy donors (TCRdb year 2017). Turning to the overall study: According to an earlier analysis of a few hundred of the donors, some 180 million T cells yielded some 120 million unique TCR beta sequences and 276 Gb of sequence data. All discovery cohort repertoires had been generated using a single sequencing platform. Donor age, sex, ethnicity and CMV serostatus were collected together with the repertoire data. HLA typing included class I and class II loci at four-digit resolution. High-throughput TCR immunosequencing, statistical association of individual TCRs with disease status, and machine learning were combined to predict cytomegalovirus infection status. The study was designed to test whether signatures of past pathogen exposure could be identified by cataloging public T cell receptors. A later genetic analysis used genome-wide SNP genotypes for about 65% of the roughly 670 donors, treating that subset as a discovery cohort. Of the 300 to 400 genotyped donors, 65% to 90% fell in the genetic ancestry cluster associated with self-reported Caucasian donors. An earlier analysis of more than 450 of the donors used high-throughput TCR beta sequencing to judge whether each TCR beta V gene segment behaved as functional or pseudogenic. On average, roughly 200,000 unique TCR beta nucleotide sequences were sequenced per donor among a few hundred genotyped donors of the cohort, with 15% to 20% of those sequences being non-productive. Typing coverage differed by locus: A, B, C, DRB1 and DQB1 were typed in about 629-640 donors, DQA1 in approximately 520, DPA1 in approximately 600, and DPB1 in just under 490. Roughly 300 gigabases of sequencing data and approximately 84 million unique TCR sequences were included in an early release covering roughly 700 HLA-typed donors. A separate validation cohort of 90 to 150 different subjects was used in addition to the roughly 640-subject first cohort. A handful of DR-DQ haplotypes were handled as single units for association and clustering because linkage in the cohort was strong. The study profiled the T cell repertoires of hundreds of subjects by immunosequencing and related them to cytomegalovirus serostatus. In a later analysis, previously published TCR beta repertoires from 666 donors were re-analyzed and high-resolution HLA genotyping was added so that TCR occurrence patterns could be studied. In the later analysis, no new phenotypic data were used to find candidate immune exposures; instead, reliance was placed on TCR beta sequences and their occurrence across donors. The paper's findings and limits, for the study overall: HLA typing was unavailable for some donors at each locus, so association tests used only the typed subset. In a later analysis, HLA-associated TCR beta chains showed more clonal expansion and lower generation probabilities than non-associated chains that were equally common. A further reported finding was that TCR beta sequences accurately predicted the HLA-A and HLA-B alleles for most subjects in the first cohort. Only TCR beta chains were sequenced in this cohort, and the absence of alpha or paired-chain data limited detectable features. In a later genetic analysis, a missense DCLRE1C variant was associated with V-gene and J-gene trimming of TCR beta chains, and the association was replicated in an independent cohort. In the study, 150 to 200 TCR beta chains were listed as associated with cytomegalovirus. Most TCR sequences were observed very rarely across donors, whereas some public TCRs were present in many individuals. A group of highly shared sequence variants was considered likely to be a technical artifact of the sequencing pipeline. In a later analysis, several top co-occurrence clusters were reported to appear linked to parvovirus B19, influenza, CMV and Epstein-Barr virus. Cytomegalovirus status was reported to be diagnosed by the classifier with high specificity and sensitivity in both the original and validation cohorts. In an earlier analysis of roughly 560 of the donors, most TCR beta V segments were observed in productive rearrangements about 87% or about 30% of the time, broadly matching IMGT annotations. Roughly uniform sequencing depth across donors was assumed in presence/absence analyses, although this assumption may not hold. About 15 rarely observed V segments, including chromosome 9 orphons, were excluded from the earlier analysis of a few hundred of the donors because counts were too low. Specific HLA alleles were associated with 18,000 or so TCR beta sequences at a false discovery rate of 0.05 in a later analysis. Strong co-occurrence of HLA alleles, especially DR and DQ, made assigning TCR associations to individual alleles difficult. A few of the identified cytomegalovirus-associated TCR beta chains were confirmed in vitro to be specific for cytomegalovirus antigens. In a later genetic analysis, fewer N-insertions in productive TCRs were reported among donors in an Asian-associated ancestry cluster than the roughly 670-donor mean. Some IMGT-functional V segments, including TRBV6-2 and TRBV6-3, could not be distinguished by the 87-base-pair reads and were therefore excluded. Most CMV-associated TCR beta chains appeared to be HLA-restricted in a later analysis, and the HLA associations seemed to be driven largely by CMV exposure. In a later analysis, the rate of TCR association differed among HLA loci, with DRB1 alleles having the most associated TCRs and HLA-C alleles having the fewest. For the cohort, immune exposure information was limited to CMV serostatus. Linkage disequilibrium might explain the correlated functional status among segregating V segments, but an unknown experimental factor could not be excluded. It was suggested by the authors that the approach could potentially be generalized to other disease states and immunological phenotypes.

The cohort was made up of about 610 healthy bone marrow donors. All cohort members were sampled while nominally healthy, although unrecorded immune exposures were likely present. The donor tested CMV seronegative and was one of the 352 seronegative cohort members. Each donor provided a peripheral blood sample, and peripheral blood mononuclear cells were used for TCR beta sequencing. The Qiagen DNeasy Blood Extraction Kit was used to extract genomic DNA from the blood cell samples. The clonotype comes from a man aged 60-69 years in good health and CMV-seronegative. The V and J segments used are TRBV5-4 and TRBJ2-7; 11 bases in the junction line up with TRBD1. Sequencing was performed on PBMCs. CDR3 sequence: CASSRWTGGDYEQYF. The DNA reads TGTGCCAGCAGCCGATGGACAGGGGGCGATTACGAGCAGTACTTC.